The 31 T cell receptor beta chains presented below share a single source sample, sequenced in a study of T cell responses to AZD1222 COVID-19 vaccine. Here immunoSEQ multiplex PCR was the method, and the copy in TCRdb shows in-frame clones only, minus some. The sample lists roughly 160,000 clones; more than 90% were seen once. The source was peripheral blood, collected on day 0 of AZD1222 vaccination. All receptors derive from an adult in good health.

The chain carries TRBV7-9 and TRBJ2-5, with 9 bases fitting TRBD1. Germline CDR1 is SEHNR and CDR2 is FQNEAQ (reference sequence). The CDR3 length is 13 residues. The V gene end was trimmed by 5 bases and the J gene end by 4 bases; junction bases not matched to a gene: 2. CDR3 loop: CASSRDRAETQYF. The CDR3, as DNA: TGTGCCAGCAGCCGGGACAGGGCAGAGACCCAGTACTTC. Full variable domain (rest looked up from reference TRBV7-9 and TRBJ2-5): DTGVSQNPRHKITKRGQNVTFRCDPISEHNRLYWYRQTLGQGPEFLTYFQNEAQLEKSRLLSDRFSAERPKGSFSTLEIQRTEQGDSAMYLCASSRDRAETQYFGPGTRLLVL.

The rearrangement joins TRBV18 to TRBJ2-2; no clear D. The CDR3 has 15 amino acids. Trimming removed 3 bases at V and 1 base at J, with 9 bases between. Germline V gene sequence: CDR1 KGHSH, CDR2 LQKENI. CDR3 in amino acids: CASSPAVGNTGELFF. The CDR3 DNA reads TGTGCCAGCTCACCGGCGGTTGGGAACACCGGGGAGCTGTTTTTT.

This chain joins TRBV27 and TRBJ1-4, with 7 bases lining up with TRBD1. Germline V gene lookup returns CDR1 MNHEY and CDR2 SMNVEV (reference sequence). Germline trimming cut 2 bases from V and 3 bases from J; bases unmatched to any gene: 6. CDR3 length: 16 amino acids. The CDR3 nucleotides are TGTGCCAGCAGTTTAGGGTCAGGGGGAGCTAATGAAAAACTGTTTTTT. Encoded protein: CASSLGSGGANEKLFF.

This clone has only one observation. The genes are TRBV3-1 (or the pseudogene TRBV3-2) and TRBJ2-6; D is ambiguous. The length of the CDR3 is 18 residues. Germline V lookup: CDR1 LGHDT, CDR2 YNNKEL (reference sequence). Trimming stripped 3 bases from V and 2 bases from J, with 17 bases between. CDR3 in amino acids: CASSQRRAVRPGANVLTF. The CDR3 DNA reads as TGTGCCAGCAGCCAGAGAAGGGCCGTACGACCTGGGGCCAACGTCCTGACTTTC.

The chain recombines TRBV5-8 with TRBJ1-4, with D possibly TRBD1 on 5 matching bases. Germline V gene lookup returns CDR1 SGHTS and CDR2 YDEGEE. V was trimmed by 0 bases and J by 8 bases, leaving 17 bases between them. The CDR3 totals 16 residues. The chain's CDR3 is CASSLALEGFGEKLFF. The CDR3 DNA sequence: TGTGCCAGCAGCTTGGCCCTTGAGGGGTTCGGGGAAAAACTGTTTTTT.

The chain has TRBV7-9 and TRBJ2-7; weak D call: TRBD1 (5 bases). The ends were cut back, 4 bases at V and 7 bases at J, with 14 bases in the middle. Per the germline V gene, CDR1 is SEHNR and CDR2 is FQNEAQ (reference sequence). The CDR3 has 13 amino acids. The CDR3 DNA reads as TGTGCCAGCAGCTCAGGGAAGAGTGGGGAGCAGTACTTC. This sequence encodes CASSSGKSGEQYF.

This clone was observed a single time. The chain recombines TRBV6-1 with TRBJ1-1; 7 bases match TRBD1. CDR1 MNHNS and CDR2 SASEGT come from the germline V gene. The length of the CDR3 is 14 residues. The V gene end was trimmed by 3 bases and the J gene end by 6 bases; junction bases not matched to a gene: 7. CDR3 sequence (DNA): TGTGCCAGCAGTGACAACAGGGGTTACGCTGAAGCTTTCTTT. This translates into CASSDNRGYAEAFF.

This chain joins TRBV4-1 and TRBJ1-1; D not resolved. Germline V CDR1 and CDR2: MGHRA, YSYEKL. The ends were cut back, 0 bases at V and 4 bases at J, with 6 bases in the middle. This CDR3 contains 13 residues. The CDR3 protein is CASSQDSFTEAFF. The CDR3 DNA follows: TGCGCCAGCAGCCAAGATTCCTTCACTGAAGCTTTCTTT.

The rearrangement uses TRBV2 and TRBJ2-5; D remains ambiguous. V lost 3 bases, J lost 1 base, and 9 bases lay in between. The CDR3 runs to 14 residues. The V gene's germline CDR1 is SNHLY and CDR2 FYNNEI. CDR3 nucleotides: TGTGCCAGCAGTGATAGTCGGACCCAAGAGACCCAGTACTTC. Protein sequence: CASSDSRTQETQYF. Based on the CDR3 plus reference TRBV2 and TRBJ2-5, the full variable domain is EPEVTQTPSHQVTQMGQEVILRCVPISNHLYFYWYRQILGQKVEFLVSFYNNEISEKSEIFDDQFSVERPDGSNFTLKIRSTKLEDSAMYFCASSDSRTQETQYFGPGTRLLVL.

This chain joins TRBV5-1 and TRBJ1-2; D possibly corresponds to TRBD1 (6 bases). The germline CDR1 and CDR2 sequences are SGHRS and YFSETQ. CDR3 size: 15 residues. Trimming left V 2 bases short and J 4 bases short, with 15 bases between. The CDR3 sequence is CASSFRDRYSYGYTF. The CDR3 nucleotides read TGCGCCAGCAGCTTCCGAGACAGGTACTCCTATGGCTACACCTTC.

The chain recombines TRBV6-2 or TRBV6-3 with TRBJ1-5, with D unresolved. V was cut by 0 bases and J by 1 base, with 4 bases left in between. The CDR3 contains 14 residues. Germline V gene lookup returns CDR1 MNHEY and CDR2 SVGEGT. The CDR3 here is CASSYSGSNQPQHF. CDR3 sequence (DNA): TGTGCCAGCAGTTACTCGGGCAGCAATCAGCCCCAGCATTTT.

The rearrangement joins TRBV27 to TRBJ2-1, with a possible D match to TRBD2 (5 bases). Germline V lookup: CDR1 MNHEY, CDR2 SMNVEV (reference sequence). The CDR3 totals 13 residues. The V end was cut by 3 bases, the J end by 4 bases, with 7 bases between. In nucleotides, the CDR3 is TGTGCCAGCAGTTTGGACTCGTACAATGAGCAGTTCTTC. It encodes CASSLDSYNEQFF.

The sample holds one count of this clone. The chain is built from TRBV5-1 and TRBJ2-2; 12 bases match TRBD1. V trimming: 4 bases; J trimming: 4 bases; junction bases outside the gene matches: 5. This CDR3 is 16 amino acids long. From germline, CDR1 is SGHRS and CDR2 YFSETQ. The CDR3 nucleotides are TGCGCCAGCAGCAGGGACAGGGGGCCTGGCACCGGGGAGCTGTTTTTT. It translates to CASSRDRGPGTGELFF.

CDR3 amino acids: CASSPYGVRATEAFF. Written as DNA, the CDR3 is TGTGCCAGCAGCCCGTACGGGGTGAGGGCCACTGAAGCTTTCTTT. This rearrangement joins TRBV3-1 (or the pseudogene TRBV3-2) to TRBJ1-1, with no clear D. Germline V CDR1 and CDR2: LGHDT, YNNKEL (reference sequence). This CDR3 spans 15 amino acids. V lost 4 bases and J 4 bases, leaving 16 bases between the germline ends.

The chain couples TRBV6-5 to TRBJ1-1, with TRBD1 matching 10 bases. Germline CDR1 MNHEY, CDR2 SVGAGI. This CDR3 spans 15 amino acids. V was clipped by 2 bases and J by 6 bases; unmatched bases: 6. The CDR3 here is CASSYLGQGNAEAFF. CDR3 DNA: TGTGCCAGCAGTTACCTGGGACAGGGGAATGCTGAAGCTTTCTTT.

The V and J genes are TRBV4-3 and TRBJ1-4; no clear D. Germline V gives CDR1 LGHNA, CDR2 YSLEER. V dropped 3 bases and J dropped 7 bases, with 12 bases sitting between them. The CDR3 runs to 14 residues. The CDR3 is CASSQEPDPEKLFF. The CDR3 region has the DNA TGCGCCAGCAGCCAGGAGCCAGATCCTGAAAAACTGTTTTTT.

The V and J genes are TRBV5-1 and TRBJ1-1; D is unresolved. The CDR3 runs to 13 residues. The V gene lost 1 base and the J gene lost 1 base, with 5 bases spanning the gap. Germline lookup yields CDR1 SGHRS and CDR2 YFSETQ. The CDR3 is CASSLWQNTEAFF. For the CDR3, the DNA is TGCGCCAGCAGCTTGTGGCAGAACACTGAAGCTTTCTTT. Using reference TRBV5-1 and TRBJ1-1 for the parts outside the CDR3, the full variable domain is KAGVTQTPRYLIKTRGQQVTLSCSPISGHRSVSWYQQTPGQGLQFLFEYFSETQRNKGNFPGRFSGRQFSNSRSEMNVSTLELGDSALYLCASSLWQNTEAFFGQGTRLTVV.

This chain joins TRBV7-9 and TRBJ2-7; no definite D call. This CDR3 is 11 amino acids long. V lost 3 bases and J 3 bases, leaving 3 bases between the germline ends. Germline CDR1 reads SEHNR; CDR2 reads FQNEAQ (reference sequence). The CDR3, as DNA: TGTGCCAGCAGCTTGGTCTACGAGCAGTACTTC. Translating gives CASSLVYEQYF.

The CDR3 region has the DNA TGTGCCAGCAGCCAAGGGGGGCGGATTGAAGCTTTCTTT. Protein product: CASSQGGRIEAFF. The chain couples TRBV3-1 (or the pseudogene TRBV3-2) to TRBJ1-1; perhaps TRBD1 as D (6 bases). Trimming left V 1 base short and J 7 bases short, with 10 bases between. The CDR3 runs 13 residues. Germline CDR1 is LGHDT and CDR2 is YNNKEL (reference sequence).

The rearrangement links TRBV23-1 to TRBJ2-3; D might be TRBD2 (6 bases). TRBV23-1 is treated as an ORF (open reading frame) with a function not yet certain. The CDR3 is made up of 17 amino acids. Trimming removed 0 bases from V and 2 bases from J, with 15 bases in between. Written as DNA, the CDR3 is TGCGCCAGCAGTCAATCCCGGGAGCCGAGTCCCACAGATACGCAGTATTTT. Its translation is CASSQSREPSPTDTQYF.

The V and J genes are TRBV19 and TRBJ2-3; a weak D match, TRBD1 (5 bases). The CDR3 has 13 residues. The germline V and J ends were trimmed by 3 bases and 10 bases, with 14 bases remaining between them. CDR1 and CDR2 (germline): LNHDA, SQIVND (reference sequence). The CDR3 loop reads CASSIGTQGAQYF. The CDR3 region has the DNA TGTGCCAGTAGTATCGGCACTCAAGGGGCGCAGTATTTT.

This sequence joins TRBV19 and TRBJ2-1; D could derive from TRBD1 or TRBD2 (5 bases each). V was trimmed by 2 bases and J by 4 bases, leaving 18 bases between them. The CDR3 contains 17 residues. From germline, CDR1 is LNHDA and CDR2 SQIVND (reference sequence). The chain's CDR3 is CASSILAGRPNYNEQFF. DNA of the CDR3: TGTGCCAGTAGTATACTGGCAGGGAGACCCAATTACAATGAGCAGTTCTTC.

In this sample, this clone turned up once. This chain's CDR3 is CASSNQGGKSPLHF. The CDR3 DNA sequence: TGTGCCAGCTCAAATCAGGGAGGGAAATCACCCCTCCACTTT. V is TRBV18 and J is TRBJ1-6, with D possibly being TRBD1 (5 bases). The CDR3 sequence is 14 residues long. Germline V gene data show CDR1 as KGHSH and CDR2 as LQKENI. Trimming left V 5 bases short and J 10 bases short, with 15 bases between.

This clone was detected only once. The genes are TRBV27 and TRBJ1-2; weak D call: TRBD1 (5 bases). Trimming took off 4 bases at V and 7 bases at J, with 13 bases between the two ends. Looked up from germline, CDR1 is MNHEY and CDR2 is SMNVEV (reference sequence). The CDR3 has 13 residues. CDR3 bases: TGTGCCAGCAGTTATGAGGTGGGACGTGGCTACACCTTC. Translation gives CASSYEVGRGYTF.

The chain links TRBV5-1 to TRBJ1-1; no clear D gene. V gave up 4 bases and J gave up 7 bases, with 20 bases separating them. Germline CDR1 reads SGHRS; CDR2 reads YFSETQ. The CDR3 loop spans 15 amino acids. The CDR3 sequence: CASSPWADSLGEAFF. The CDR3 nucleotides read TGCGCCAGCAGCCCCTGGGCAGACTCTTTGGGTGAAGCTTTCTTT. Filled out from reference TRBV5-1 and TRBJ1-1, the complete variable domain reads KAGVTQTPRYLIKTRGQQVTLSCSPISGHRSVSWYQQTPGQGLQFLFEYFSETQRNKGNFPGRFSGRQFSNSRSEMNVSTLELGDSALYLCASSPWADSLGEAFFGQGTRLTVV.

The chain is built from TRBV6-6 and TRBJ1-4; D may be TRBD1 (5 bases). The CDR3 contains 14 residues. Germline CDR1 MNHNY, CDR2 SVGAGI (reference sequence). V lost 6 bases and J lost 8, with 16 bases in between. DNA for the CDR3: TGTGCCAGCAGCCAGGGACTTATCAAAGAAAAACTGTTTTTT. The encoded protein is CASSQGLIKEKLFF.

V and J are TRBV6-5 and TRBJ1-5; TRBD1 is a possible D gene (5 bases). The CDR3 is 15 amino acids. Deletions cut 6 bases from V and 3 bases from J, with 15 bases between. The germline V gene encodes CDR1 MNHEY and CDR2 SVGAGI. The CDR3 is CASRGQGTNNQPQHF. CDR3 nucleotides: TGTGCCAGCAGGGGGCAGGGCACCAACAATCAGCCCCAGCATTTT.

This chain joins TRBV3-1 (or the pseudogene TRBV3-2) and TRBJ1-6, with TRBD1 identical over 8 bases. Germline values: CDR1 LGHDT, CDR2 YNNKEL (reference sequence). Trimming took 5 bases from V and 7 from J; bases not matched to a gene: 7. The CDR3 is 15 amino acids. CDR3 region: CASSDTRTGNSPLHF. The DNA for the CDR3 is TGTGCCAGCAGCGATACGAGGACAGGGAATTCACCCCTCCACTTT.

The rearrangement joins TRBV6-1 to TRBJ1-5; the D is unclear. The CDR3 runs 17 residues. Trimming shortened V by 4 bases and J by 2 bases, and 18 bases separated the two germline ends. Germline CDR1 reads MNHNS; CDR2 reads SASEGT. The CDR3 DNA follows: TGTGCCAGCAGTGCAGTTCGGTCCTCAGGTGGCAATCAGCCCCAGCATTTT. Translation gives CASSAVRSSGGNQPQHF.

CDR3 loop: CASSQDWIGTGAFEKLFF. CDR3 in DNA: TGTGCCAGCAGCCAAGATTGGATAGGCACAGGGGCTTTTGAAAAACTGTTTTTT. The chain links TRBV4-2 to TRBJ1-4, with 7 nucleotides matching TRBD1. V was clipped by 0 bases and J by 7 bases; unmatched bases: 14. Germline CDR1 LGHNA, CDR2 YNFKEQ. This CDR3 contains 18 residues.

The chain recombines TRBV12-3 or TRBV12-4 with TRBJ1-6; a weak D match, TRBD1 (6 bases). This CDR3 is 12 amino acids long. V shed 2 bases and J shed 14 bases, with 10 bases lying between them. In DNA, the CDR3 is TGTGCCAGCAGTTTAAGGGGGGGGACCCTCCACTTT. Residues: CASSLRGGTLHF.